This T cell receptor beta chain was sequenced during a study of early T cells in non-severe SARS-CoV-2 infection. Turning to the study itself: The study sequenced bulk RNA from unsorted whole blood, with chains unpaired. Study results and caveats: Reliance on VDJdb matching favored anti-spike CD8 responses; private and CD4 specificities were missed.

This clonotype came up a few times. Antigen: not known. There are 13 residues in the CDR3. V was shortened by 6 bases and J by 9 bases, with 12 bases between the two germline ends. Each CDR3 protein is one row after TCRdb ran MiXCR on the 5' RACE reads. Of fewer than 55,000 distinct CDR3 sequences detected, approximately 6.5% appear once; the ten largest clones hold around 21%. The material sequenced was whole blood, taken at baseline. The chain couples TRBV12-3 or TRBV12-4 to TRBJ1-6; D is perhaps TRBD1 (5 bases). This receptor was obtained from an adult who was a healthcare worker with PCR-confirmed SARS-CoV-2 infection or an uninfected control (not recorded which). DNA for the CDR3: TGTGCCAGCAGATCCAAGGGACGTTCACCCCTCCACTTT. Amino acid sequence: CASRSKGRSPLHF.